The 10 T cell receptor beta chains listed next were all sequenced from one sample in a study of blood T cell repertoires in COVID-19. Data came from immunoSEQ multiplex PCR; TCRdb stores just in-frame clones and leaves some out. The profile covers 120,000 or so clones, with about four fifths appearing a single time and 17% taken by the ten largest. Sequencing input: peripheral blood. These receptors came from a man aged 30 to 45 with COVID-19, enrolled during active disease.

The CDR3 protein is CARTGSDETQYF. Here the CDR3 DNA reads TGTGCCAGGACAGGCTCGGATGAGACCCAGTACTTC. The chain joins TRBV21-1 to TRBJ2-5; the D segment call TRBD1 is taken from the table without a DNA check. TRBV21-1 is recorded as a pseudogene. CDR3 length: 12 amino acids.

The genes are TRBV7-9 and TRBJ1-2; TRBD1 is a possible D gene (6 bases). Deletions cut 5 bases from V and 7 bases from J, with 11 bases between. The V gene's germline CDR1 is SEHNR and CDR2 FQNEAQ (reference sequence). The CDR3 runs to 12 residues. The CDR3, as DNA: TGTGCCAGCAGCCCAGGGGAATCTGGCTACACCTTC. Translating it yields CASSPGESGYTF.

The rearrangement links TRBV6-2 or TRBV6-3 to TRBJ1-4; D gene ambiguous. The CDR3 runs 15 residues. CDR1 and CDR2 (germline): MNHEY, SVGEGT. Trimming shortened V by 2 bases and J by 6 bases, and 13 bases separated the two germline ends. The CDR3: CASSYRRVADEKLFF. CDR3 coding DNA: TGTGCCAGCAGTTACAGGCGGGTAGCGGATGAAAAACTGTTTTTT.

The chain recombines TRBV28 with TRBJ1-5; the D is unclear. Trimming took off 4 bases at V and 4 bases at J, with 17 bases between the two ends. This CDR3 region has 16 residues. Germline lookup yields CDR1 MDHEN and CDR2 SYDVKM. The CDR3 sequence: CASSSLGSGLNQPQHF. The CDR3 region has the DNA TGTGCCAGCAGTTCGCTGGGGAGCGGACTAAATCAGCCCCAGCATTTT.

This chain connects TRBV5-1 to TRBJ1-2, with D maybe TRBD1 (6 bases). The CDR3 spans 14 residues. Trimming shortened V by 0 bases and J by 7 bases, and 13 bases separated the two germline ends. Germline-derived CDR1 and CDR2 are SGHRS and YFSETQ. CDR3 protein: CASSLATRGGGYTF. The DNA for the CDR3 is TGCGCCAGCAGCTTGGCCACGAGAGGGGGTGGCTACACCTTC.

CDR3 DNA: TGTGCCAGCAGTTACTCGGGGGAGGTCAGATCACCCCTCCACTTT. Protein: CASSYSGEVRSPLHF. The chain employs TRBV6-5 and TRBJ1-6, with D perhaps TRBD1 (5 bases). V was cut by 0 bases and J by 10 bases, with 13 bases left in between. The germline V gene has CDR1 MNHEY and CDR2 SVGAGI. This CDR3 region has 15 residues.

The rearrangement uses TRBV5-1 and TRBJ1-2; TRBD1 is a possible D gene (6 bases). CDR3 length equals 12 residues. CDR1 is SGHRS and CDR2 is YFSETQ in the germline V gene. V lost 3 bases and J 6 bases, leaving 9 bases between the germline ends. This CDR3 reads CASSSQGHGYTF. In nucleotides, the CDR3 is TGCGCCAGCAGCTCACAGGGACATGGCTACACCTTC.

The chain links TRBV9 to TRBJ2-1; tentatively, D is TRBD1 (5 bases). Looked up from germline, CDR1 is SGDLS and CDR2 is YYNGEE. The V and J ends lost 0 bases and 4 bases respectively, with 17 bases between them. The CDR3 contains 17 residues. The CDR3 DNA reads as TGTGCCAGCAGCGTAGGGATCCAGGGCGAGAAATACAATGAGCAGTTCTTC. Amino acid sequence: CASSVGIQGEKYNEQFF.

The chain employs TRBV7-2 and TRBJ2-7; possible D gene TRBD2, 5 bases. The CDR3 loop spans 15 amino acids. Germline CDR1 is SGHTA and CDR2 is FQGNSA. With 1 base removed from V and 0 bases from J, the gap between germline ends came to 10 bases. CDR3 coding DNA: TGTGCCAGCAGCTTAGGTCTAGCAGCCTCCTACGAGCAGTACTTC. Amino acids: CASSLGLAASYEQYF.

This clone showed up just a few times. The genes are TRBV6-2 or TRBV6-3 and TRBJ2-7, with TRBD1 matching over 8 bases. CDR1 is MNHEY and CDR2 is SVGEGT in the germline V gene. V shed 5 bases and J 6 bases; nucleotides not matched to a gene: 12. The CDR3 sequence is 15 residues long. CDR3 nucleotide sequence: TGTGCCAGCAGTGACAGGACAGGGTCGGATCGCGAGCAGTACTTC. Its translation: CASSDRTGSDREQYF.